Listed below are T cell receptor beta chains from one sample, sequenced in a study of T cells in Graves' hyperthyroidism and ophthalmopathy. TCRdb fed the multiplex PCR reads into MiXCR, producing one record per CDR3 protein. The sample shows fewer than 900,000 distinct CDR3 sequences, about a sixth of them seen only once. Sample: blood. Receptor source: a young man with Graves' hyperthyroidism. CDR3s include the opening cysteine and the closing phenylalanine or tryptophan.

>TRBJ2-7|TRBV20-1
CSARDRRGGGLRYEQYF
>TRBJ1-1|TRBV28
CASSLNRVYEAFF
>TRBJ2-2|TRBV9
CASSVEPAGELFF
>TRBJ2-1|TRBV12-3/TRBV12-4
CASSFGRGGRNEQFF
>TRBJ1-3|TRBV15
CATSRDRTAGNTIYF
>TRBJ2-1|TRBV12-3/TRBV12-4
CASSLETSGRNGEQFF
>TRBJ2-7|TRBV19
CASSMVAGGLSYEQYF
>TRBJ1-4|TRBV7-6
CASSLAAGGINEKLFF
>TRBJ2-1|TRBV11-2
CASSLVRGSRRDEQFF
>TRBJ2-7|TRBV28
CASSPIGTSGRGEQYF
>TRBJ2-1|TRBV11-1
CASSSWTSGRKFF
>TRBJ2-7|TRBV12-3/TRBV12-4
CASSWDRGGEQYF
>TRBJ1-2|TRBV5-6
CASSLWDGNYGYTF
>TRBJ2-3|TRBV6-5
CASSLSGLAGTDTQYF
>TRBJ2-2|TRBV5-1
CASSFIVNTGELFF
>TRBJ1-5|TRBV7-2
CASTDLPGDSRPQHF
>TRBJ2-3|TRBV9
CASSASGGGDTQYF
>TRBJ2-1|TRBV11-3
CASSWGGTGDEQFF
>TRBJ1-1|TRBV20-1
CSAIGASGGTEAFF
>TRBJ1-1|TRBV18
CASSSGQDPRIFF
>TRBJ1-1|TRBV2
CASSGNEAFF
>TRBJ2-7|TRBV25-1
CASSDVLAHTYEQYF
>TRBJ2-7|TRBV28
CASSDRDRGLYEQYF
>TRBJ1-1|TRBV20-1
CSALPGLEAFF
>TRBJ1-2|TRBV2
CASSAALPGNYGYTF
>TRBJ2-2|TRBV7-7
CASSPRLGSNTGELFF
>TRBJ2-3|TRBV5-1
CASSGVGRSTDTQYF
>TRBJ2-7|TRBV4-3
CASSQDGTWGEQYF
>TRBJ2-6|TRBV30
CAWTDRVLSGANVLTF
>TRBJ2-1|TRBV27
CASKRDLAYNEQFF
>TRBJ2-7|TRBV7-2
CASSPSGSPAEQYF
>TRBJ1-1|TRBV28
CASSRDTGRFPTEAFF
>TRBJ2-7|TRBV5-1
CASRTSGMAYEQYF
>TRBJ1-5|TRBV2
CASRSDSSLSEPQHF
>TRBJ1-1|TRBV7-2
CASSLVAGRKNTEAFF